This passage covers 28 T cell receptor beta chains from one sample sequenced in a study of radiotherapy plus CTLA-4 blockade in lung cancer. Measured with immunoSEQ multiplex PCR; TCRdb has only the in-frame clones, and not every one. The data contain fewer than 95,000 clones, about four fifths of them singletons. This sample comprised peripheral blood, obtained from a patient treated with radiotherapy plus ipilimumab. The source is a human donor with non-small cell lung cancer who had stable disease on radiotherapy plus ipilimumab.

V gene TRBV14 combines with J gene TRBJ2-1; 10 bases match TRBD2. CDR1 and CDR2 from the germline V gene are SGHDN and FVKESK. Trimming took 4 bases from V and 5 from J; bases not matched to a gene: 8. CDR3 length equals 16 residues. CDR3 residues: CASSPLGLAGDNEQFF. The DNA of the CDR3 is TGTGCCAGCAGCCCCCTTGGGCTAGCGGGGGACAATGAGCAGTTCTTC.

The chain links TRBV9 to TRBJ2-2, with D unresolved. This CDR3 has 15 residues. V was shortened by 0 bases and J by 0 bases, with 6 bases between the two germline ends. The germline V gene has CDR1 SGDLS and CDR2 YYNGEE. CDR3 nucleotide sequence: TGTGCCAGCAGCGTAGTAGGGACGAACACCGGGGAGCTGTTTTTT. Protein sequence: CASSVVGTNTGELFF.

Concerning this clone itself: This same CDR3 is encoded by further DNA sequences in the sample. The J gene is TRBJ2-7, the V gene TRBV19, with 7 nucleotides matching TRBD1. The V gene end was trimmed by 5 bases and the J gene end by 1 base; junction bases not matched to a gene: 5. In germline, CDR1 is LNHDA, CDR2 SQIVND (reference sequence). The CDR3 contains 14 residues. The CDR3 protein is CASSPGQVSYEQYF. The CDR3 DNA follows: TGTGCCAGTAGTCCCGGACAGGTATCCTACGAGCAGTACTTC. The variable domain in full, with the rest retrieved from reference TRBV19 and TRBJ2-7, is DGGITQSPKYLFRKEGQNVTLSCEQNLNHDAMYWYRQDPGQGLRLIYYSQIVNDFQKGDIAEGYSVSREKKESFPLTVTSAQKNPTAFYLCASSPGQVSYEQYFGPGTRLTVT.

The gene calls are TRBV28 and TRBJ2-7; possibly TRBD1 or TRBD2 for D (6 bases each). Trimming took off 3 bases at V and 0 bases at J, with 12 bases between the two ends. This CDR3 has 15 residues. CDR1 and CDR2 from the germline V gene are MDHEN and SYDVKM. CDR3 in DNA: TGTGCCAGCAGTTTGAGGGGGGTAAGCTCCTACGAGCAGTACTTC. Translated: CASSLRGVSSYEQYF.

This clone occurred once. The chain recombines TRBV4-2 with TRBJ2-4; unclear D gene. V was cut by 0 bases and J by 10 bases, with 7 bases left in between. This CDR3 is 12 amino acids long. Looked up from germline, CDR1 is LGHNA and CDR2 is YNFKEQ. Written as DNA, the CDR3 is TGTGCCAGCAGCCAAGATATGGTGATTCAGTACTTC. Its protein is CASSQDMVIQYF.

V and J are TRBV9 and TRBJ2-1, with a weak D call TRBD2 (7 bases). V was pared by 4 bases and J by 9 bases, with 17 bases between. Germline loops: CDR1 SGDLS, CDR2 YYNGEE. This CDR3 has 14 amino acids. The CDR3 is CASSPTLGGLEQFF. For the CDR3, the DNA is TGTGCCAGCAGCCCCACGCTGGGGGGGCTTGAGCAGTTCTTC.

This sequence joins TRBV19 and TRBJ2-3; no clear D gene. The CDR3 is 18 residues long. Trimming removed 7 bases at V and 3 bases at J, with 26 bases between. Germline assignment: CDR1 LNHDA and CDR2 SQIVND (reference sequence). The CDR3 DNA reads TGTGCCAGTACCACCAGGCCGGAGACCAGCGTAAGGACAGATACGCAGTATTTT. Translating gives CASTTRPETSVRTDTQYF.

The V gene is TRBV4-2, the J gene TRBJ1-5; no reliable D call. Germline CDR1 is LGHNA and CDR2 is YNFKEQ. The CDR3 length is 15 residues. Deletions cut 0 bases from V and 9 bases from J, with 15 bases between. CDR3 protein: CASSQEGTAQWPQHF. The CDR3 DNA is TGTGCCAGCAGCCAAGAGGGTACGGCTCAATGGCCCCAGCATTTT.

In DNA form, the CDR3 reads TGTGCCACCCGGCGGCTAGCGGGAGCGGGAGAGACCCAGTACTTC. Encoded protein: CATRRLAGAGETQYF. The chain couples TRBV6-5 to TRBJ2-5; 10 nucleotides agree with TRBD2. The CDR3 runs to 15 residues. CDR1 and CDR2 (germline): MNHEY, SVGAGI. V shed 10 bases and J 4 bases; nucleotides not matched to a gene: 12.

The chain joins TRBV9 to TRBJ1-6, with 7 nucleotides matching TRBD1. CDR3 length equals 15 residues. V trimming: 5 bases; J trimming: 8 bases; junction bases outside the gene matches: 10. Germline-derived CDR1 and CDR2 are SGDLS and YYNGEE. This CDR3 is CASSLLGQRDSPLHF. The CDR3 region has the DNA TGTGCCAGCAGTCTCCTGGGACAGCGGGATTCACCCCTCCACTTT. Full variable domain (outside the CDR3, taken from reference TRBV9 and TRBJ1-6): DSGVTQTPKHLITATGQRVTLRCSPRSGDLSVYWYQQSLDQGLQFLIQYYNGEERAKGNILERFSAQQFPDLHSELNLSSLELGDSALYFCASSLLGQRDSPLHFGNGTRLTVT.

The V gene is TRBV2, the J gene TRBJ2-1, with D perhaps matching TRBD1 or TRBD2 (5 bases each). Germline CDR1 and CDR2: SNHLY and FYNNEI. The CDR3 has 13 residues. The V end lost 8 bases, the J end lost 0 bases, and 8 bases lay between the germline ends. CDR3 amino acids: CASGGSSYNEQFF. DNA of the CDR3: TGTGCCAGCGGGGGTAGCTCCTACAATGAGCAGTTCTTC. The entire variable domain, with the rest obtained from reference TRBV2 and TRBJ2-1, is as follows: EPEVTQTPSHQVTQMGQEVILRCVPISNHLYFYWYRQILGQKVEFLVSFYNNEISEKSEIFDDQFSVERPDGSNFTLKIRSTKLEDSAMYFCASGGSSYNEQFFGPGTRLTVL.

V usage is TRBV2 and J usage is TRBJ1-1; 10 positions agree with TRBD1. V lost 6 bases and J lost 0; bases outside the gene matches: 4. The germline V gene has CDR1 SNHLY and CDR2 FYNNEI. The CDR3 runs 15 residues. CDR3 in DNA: TGTGCCAGCAGAAGACAGGGGGCATTGAACACTGAAGCTTTCTTT. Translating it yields CASRRQGALNTEAFF. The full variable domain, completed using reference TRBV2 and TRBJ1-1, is EPEVTQTPSHQVTQMGQEVILRCVPISNHLYFYWYRQILGQKVEFLVSFYNNEISEKSEIFDDQFSVERPDGSNFTLKIRSTKLEDSAMYFCASRRQGALNTEAFFGQGTRLTVV.

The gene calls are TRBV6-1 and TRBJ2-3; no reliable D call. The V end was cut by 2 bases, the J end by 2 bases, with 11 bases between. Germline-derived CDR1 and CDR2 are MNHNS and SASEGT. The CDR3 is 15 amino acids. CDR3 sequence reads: CASSESSLATDTQYF. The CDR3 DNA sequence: TGTGCCAGCAGTGAAAGTAGTCTGGCCACAGATACGCAGTATTTT.

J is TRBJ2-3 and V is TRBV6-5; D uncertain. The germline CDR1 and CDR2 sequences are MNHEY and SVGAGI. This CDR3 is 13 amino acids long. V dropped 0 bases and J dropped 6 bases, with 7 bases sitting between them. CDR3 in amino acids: CASSYSGGDTQYF. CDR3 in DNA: TGTGCCAGCAGTTACTCGGGTGGGGATACGCAGTATTTT.

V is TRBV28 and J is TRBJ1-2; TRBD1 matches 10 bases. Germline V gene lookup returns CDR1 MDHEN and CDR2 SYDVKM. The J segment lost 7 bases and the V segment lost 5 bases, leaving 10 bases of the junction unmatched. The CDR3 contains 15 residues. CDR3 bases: TGTGCCAGCAGTCCCGACAACAGACAGGGGGCTGGCTACACCTTC. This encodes CASSPDNRQGAGYTF.

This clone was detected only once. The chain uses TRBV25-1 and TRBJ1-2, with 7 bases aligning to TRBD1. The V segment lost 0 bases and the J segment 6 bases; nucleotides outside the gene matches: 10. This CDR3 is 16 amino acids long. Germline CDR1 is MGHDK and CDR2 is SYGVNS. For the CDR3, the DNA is TGTGCCAGCAGTGAATATACGGGTACAGGGGCACATGGCTACACCTTC. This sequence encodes CASSEYTGTGAHGYTF.

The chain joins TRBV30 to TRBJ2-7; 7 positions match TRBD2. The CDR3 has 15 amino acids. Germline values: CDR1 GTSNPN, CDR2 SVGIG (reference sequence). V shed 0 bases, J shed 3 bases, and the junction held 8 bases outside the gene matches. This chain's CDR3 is CAWSVGGAGSYEQYF. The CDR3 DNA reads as TGTGCCTGGAGTGTGGGGGGAGCGGGAAGCTACGAGCAGTACTTC. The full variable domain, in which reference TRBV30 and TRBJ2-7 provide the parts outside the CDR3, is SQTIHQWPATLVQPVGSPLSLECTVEGTSNPNLYWYRQAAGRGLQLLFYSVGIGQISSEVPQNLSASRPQDRQFILSSKKLLLSDSGFYLCAWSVGGAGSYEQYFGPGTRLTVT.

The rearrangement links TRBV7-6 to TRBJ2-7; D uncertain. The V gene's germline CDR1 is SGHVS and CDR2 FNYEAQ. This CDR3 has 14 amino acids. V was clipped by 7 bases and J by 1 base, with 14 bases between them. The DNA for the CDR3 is TGTGCCAGCACCTACTCCGACTTATCCTACGAGCAGTACTTC. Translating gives CASTYSDLSYEQYF. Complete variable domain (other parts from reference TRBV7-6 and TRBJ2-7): GAGVSQSPRYKVTKRGQDVALRCDPISGHVSLYWYRQALGQGPEFLTYFNYEAQQDKSGLPNDRFSAERPEGSISTLTIQRTEQRDSAMYRCASTYSDLSYEQYFGPGTRLTVT.

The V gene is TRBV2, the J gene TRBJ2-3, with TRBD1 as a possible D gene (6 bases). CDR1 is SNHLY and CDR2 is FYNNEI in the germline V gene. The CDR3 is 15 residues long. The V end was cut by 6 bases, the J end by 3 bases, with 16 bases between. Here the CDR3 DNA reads TGTGCCAGCAGGACCAGGACAGCTGTTACAGATACGCAGTATTTT. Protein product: CASRTRTAVTDTQYF.

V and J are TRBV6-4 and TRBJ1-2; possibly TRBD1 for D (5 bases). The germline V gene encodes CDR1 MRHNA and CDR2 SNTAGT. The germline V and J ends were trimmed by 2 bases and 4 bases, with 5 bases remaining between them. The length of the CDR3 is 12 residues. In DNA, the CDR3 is TGTGCCAGCAGTGACACAGGCTATGGCTACACCTTC. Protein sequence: CASSDTGYGYTF.

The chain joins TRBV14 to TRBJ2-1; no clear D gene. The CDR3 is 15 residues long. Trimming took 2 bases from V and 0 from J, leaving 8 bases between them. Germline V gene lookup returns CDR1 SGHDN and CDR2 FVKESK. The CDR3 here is CASSQRTTSYNEQFF. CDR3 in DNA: TGTGCCAGCAGCCAAAGGACCACCTCCTACAATGAGCAGTTCTTC.

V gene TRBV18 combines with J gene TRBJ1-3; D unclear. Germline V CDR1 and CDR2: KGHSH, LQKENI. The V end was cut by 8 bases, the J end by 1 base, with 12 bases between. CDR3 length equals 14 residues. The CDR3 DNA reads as TGTGCCAGCCAACCCGACGGTTCTGGAAACACCATATATTTT. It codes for CASQPDGSGNTIYF.

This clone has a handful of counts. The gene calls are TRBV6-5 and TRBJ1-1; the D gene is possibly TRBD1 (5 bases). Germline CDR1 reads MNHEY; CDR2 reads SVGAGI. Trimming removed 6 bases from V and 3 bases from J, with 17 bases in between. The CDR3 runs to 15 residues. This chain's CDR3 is CASRPTETQYTEAFF. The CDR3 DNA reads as TGTGCCAGCAGGCCGACAGAAACTCAGTACACTGAAGCTTTCTTT.

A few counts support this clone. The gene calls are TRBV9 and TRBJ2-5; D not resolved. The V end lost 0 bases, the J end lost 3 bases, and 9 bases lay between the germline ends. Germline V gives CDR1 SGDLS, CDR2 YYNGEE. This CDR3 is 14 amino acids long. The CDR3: CASSVGPVEETQYF. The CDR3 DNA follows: TGTGCCAGCAGCGTAGGCCCCGTAGAAGAGACCCAGTACTTC.

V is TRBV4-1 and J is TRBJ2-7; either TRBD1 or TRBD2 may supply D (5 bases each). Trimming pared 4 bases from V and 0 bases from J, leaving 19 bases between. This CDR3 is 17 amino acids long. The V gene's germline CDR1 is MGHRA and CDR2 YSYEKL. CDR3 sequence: CASSPTPGTASSYEQYF. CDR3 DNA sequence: TGCGCCAGCAGCCCCACCCCCGGGACCGCTAGCTCCTACGAGCAGTACTTC.

The CDR3 nucleotides are TGTGCCAGCAACCGACAGGGAGAAAAACTGTTTTTT. Its translation is CASNRQGEKLFF. The chain has TRBV7-9 and TRBJ1-4; 7 nucleotides line up with TRBD1. This CDR3 has 12 amino acids. V lost 7 bases and J lost 8; bases outside the gene matches: 4. Germline assignment: CDR1 SEHNR and CDR2 FQNEAQ (reference sequence).

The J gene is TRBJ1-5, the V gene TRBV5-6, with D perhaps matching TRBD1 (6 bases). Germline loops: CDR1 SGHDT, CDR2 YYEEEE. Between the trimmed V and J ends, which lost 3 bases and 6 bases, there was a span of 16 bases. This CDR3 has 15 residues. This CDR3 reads CASSSWGQVVQPQHF. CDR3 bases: TGTGCCAGCAGCTCCTGGGGGCAGGTGGTTCAGCCCCAGCATTTT. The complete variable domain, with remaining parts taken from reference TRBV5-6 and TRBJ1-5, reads DAGVTQSPTHLIKTRGQQVTLRCSPKSGHDTVSWYQQALGQGPQFIFQYYEEEERQRGNFPDRFSGHQFPNYSSELNVNALLLGDSALYLCASSSWGQVVQPQHFGDGTRLSIL.

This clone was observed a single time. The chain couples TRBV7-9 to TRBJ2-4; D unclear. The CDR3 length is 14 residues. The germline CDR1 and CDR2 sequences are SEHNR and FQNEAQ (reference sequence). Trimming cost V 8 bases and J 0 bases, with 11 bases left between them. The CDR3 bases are TGTGCCAGCTCGGGTGAGAGAGCCAAAAACATTCAGTACTTC. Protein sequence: CASSGERAKNIQYF.